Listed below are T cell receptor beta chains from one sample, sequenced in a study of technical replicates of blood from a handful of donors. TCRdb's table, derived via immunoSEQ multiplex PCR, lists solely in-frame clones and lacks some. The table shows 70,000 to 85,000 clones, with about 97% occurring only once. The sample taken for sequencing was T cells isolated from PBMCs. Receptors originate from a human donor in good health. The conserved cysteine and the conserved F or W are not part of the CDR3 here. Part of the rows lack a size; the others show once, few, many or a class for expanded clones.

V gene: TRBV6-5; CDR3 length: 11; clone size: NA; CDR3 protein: ASSYSSKNIQY
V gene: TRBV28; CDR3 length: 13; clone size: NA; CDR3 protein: ASSLAGRGVETQY
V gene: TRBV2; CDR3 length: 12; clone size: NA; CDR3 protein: ACTYRQGNEKLF
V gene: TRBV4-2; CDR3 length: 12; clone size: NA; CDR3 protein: ASSQDLGRSGYT
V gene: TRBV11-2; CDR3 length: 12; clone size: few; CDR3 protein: ASTLSAGGETQY
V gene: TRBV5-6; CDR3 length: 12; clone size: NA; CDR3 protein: ASLDSIGTYEQY
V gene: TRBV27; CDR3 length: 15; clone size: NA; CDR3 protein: ASSTKQGLGGTDTQY
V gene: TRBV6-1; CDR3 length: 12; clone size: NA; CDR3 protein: ASSEGQGNTEAF
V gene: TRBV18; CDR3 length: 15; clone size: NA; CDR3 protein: ASSPALAGVGTDTQY
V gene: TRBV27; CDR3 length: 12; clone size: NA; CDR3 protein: ASRGGGSYDEQY
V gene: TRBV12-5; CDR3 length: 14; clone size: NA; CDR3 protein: ASGLVLGQMNTEAF
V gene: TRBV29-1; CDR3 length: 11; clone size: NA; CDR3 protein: SDPDRSCYEQY
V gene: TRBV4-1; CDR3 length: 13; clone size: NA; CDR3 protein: ASRPPGQGGYGYT
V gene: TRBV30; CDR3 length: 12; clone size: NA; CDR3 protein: AWHTGIWADTQY
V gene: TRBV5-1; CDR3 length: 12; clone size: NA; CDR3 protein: ASSTLGGNEKLF
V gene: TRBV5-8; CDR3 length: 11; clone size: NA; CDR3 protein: ASSRDRSYEQY
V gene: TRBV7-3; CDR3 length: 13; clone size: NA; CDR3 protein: ASSRGQGYTGELF
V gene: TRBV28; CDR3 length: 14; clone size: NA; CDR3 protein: ASSSHGLGRSYGYT
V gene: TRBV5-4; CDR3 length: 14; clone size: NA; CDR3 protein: ASSLARSGGPYEQY
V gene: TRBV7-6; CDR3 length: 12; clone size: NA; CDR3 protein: ASSYRQGVETQY